The TCR beta chain described here comes from a study of T cell repertoires in cytomegalovirus infection (dated by TCRdb to the late 2010s). Regarding the complete study: Recently identified HLA-C-restricted CMV epitopes, whose presentation resists viral immunomodulation, were targeted by peptide stimulations together with well-studied HLA-B-restricted epitopes. Donor HLA type was relevant to the analysis, because carriage of CMV infection together with the matching HLA type was indicated by public TCR beta signatures. Overall results and qualifications from the work: In both this cohort and an independent cohort of 300 to 450 donors, the cumulative frequency of public TCR beta family members distinguished carriers of CMV infection plus the relevant HLA type. The ex vivo response was dominated by HLA-C-restricted CMV-specific TCR beta clonotypes, and the single most frequent clonotype in two of eight donors was supplied by these HLA-C-restricted clonotypes.

V lost 2 bases and J lost 1 base; the stretch between them is 7 bases long. Via the germline V gene (reference sequence), CDR1 is DFQATT and CDR2 SNEGSKA. The CDR3 goes from the cysteine to the phenylalanine over 13 residues. Here the CDR3 DNA is all that survives: 39 bases in frame from base 1. The treatment or condition label corresponds to: in vitro stimulation with specific CMV peptide epitopes to enrich CMV-specific T cells. TCRdb records Illumina HiSeq 1500 as the sequencer. TCRdb reprocessing: public reads trimmed at Q25 with fastp, clones called with MiXCR, in-frame beta chains kept. One record per CDR3 amino acid sequence lists the most common genes and DNA. Across this sample there are 700,000 to 900,000 distinct CDR3 sequences, with about 28% seen only once. Around 13% of the sample is in the top ten clones. Comment on this clonotype: Which antigen it targets is not known. The sample holds no much larger clone one base away, and base qualities are not on file.

The material sequenced was cultured CD8+ T cells from PBMCs, taken from culture after CMV antigen stimulation. The chain uses TRBV20-1 and TRBJ2-3; a confident D gene designation cannot be given. The receptor was isolated from a human donor in good health (CMV status not recorded). Some clones in this sample may be carry-over from other donors' samples. The CDR3 protein is CSARRSRTDTQYF. The nucleotide sequence is TGCAGTGCTAGAAGGTCTCGCACAGATACGCAGTATTTT.